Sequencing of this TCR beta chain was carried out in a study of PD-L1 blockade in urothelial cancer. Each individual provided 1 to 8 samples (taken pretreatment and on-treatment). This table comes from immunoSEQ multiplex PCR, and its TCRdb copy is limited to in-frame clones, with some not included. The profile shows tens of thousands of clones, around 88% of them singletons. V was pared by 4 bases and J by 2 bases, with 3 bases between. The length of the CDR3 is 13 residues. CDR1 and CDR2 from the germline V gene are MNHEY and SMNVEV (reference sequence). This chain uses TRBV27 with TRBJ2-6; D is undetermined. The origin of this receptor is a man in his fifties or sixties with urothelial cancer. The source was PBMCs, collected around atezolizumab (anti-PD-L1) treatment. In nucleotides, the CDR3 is TGTGCCAGCAGTTCAACTGGGGCCAACGTCCTGACTTTC. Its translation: CASSSTGANVLTF.